The present entry profiles one T cell receptor beta chain with its context. Its matching antigen is unknown. The record originates from a study of cytomegalovirus exposure and HLA in healthy donors. General study points: For most TCR beta V segments, an earlier analysis put the productive rate at about 87% or about 30% of the time. An assumption of roughly uniform sequencing depth across donors underlay the presence/absence analyses.

Researchers ran the PCR with 60 Vbeta and 13 Jbeta primers. The protocol was immunoSEQ multiplex PCR, while the TCRdb copy is restricted to in-frame clones and leaves out a portion. This repertoire includes 150,000 or so clones. The clonotype comes from an older woman in good health and CMV-seronegative. The sample taken for sequencing was PBMCs.

Written as DNA, the CDR3 is TGCGCCAGCAGCCCCGGGGGGGAGCATTCACCCCTCCACTTT. Translating gives CASSPGGEHSPLHF. This rearrangement joins TRBV5-1 to TRBJ1-6, with a possible D match to TRBD1 (5 bases). V was cut by 4 bases and J by 8 bases, with 13 bases left in between. Germline CDR1 reads SGHRS; CDR2 reads YFSETQ. This CDR3 region has 14 residues.